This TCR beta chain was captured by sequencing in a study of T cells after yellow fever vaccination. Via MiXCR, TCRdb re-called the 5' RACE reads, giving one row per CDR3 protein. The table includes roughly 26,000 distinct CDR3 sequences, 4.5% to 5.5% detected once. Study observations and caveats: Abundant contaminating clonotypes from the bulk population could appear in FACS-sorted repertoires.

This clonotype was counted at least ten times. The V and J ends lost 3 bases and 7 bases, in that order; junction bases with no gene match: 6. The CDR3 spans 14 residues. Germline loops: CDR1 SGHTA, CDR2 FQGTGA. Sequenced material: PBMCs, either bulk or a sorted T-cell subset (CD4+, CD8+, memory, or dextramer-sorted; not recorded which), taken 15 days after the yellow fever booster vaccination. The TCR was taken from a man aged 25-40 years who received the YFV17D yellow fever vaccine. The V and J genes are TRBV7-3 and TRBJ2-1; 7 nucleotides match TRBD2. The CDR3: CASSLGGLGNEQFF. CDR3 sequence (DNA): TGTGCCAGCAGCTTGGGAGGGCTGGGGAATGAGCAGTTCTTC.